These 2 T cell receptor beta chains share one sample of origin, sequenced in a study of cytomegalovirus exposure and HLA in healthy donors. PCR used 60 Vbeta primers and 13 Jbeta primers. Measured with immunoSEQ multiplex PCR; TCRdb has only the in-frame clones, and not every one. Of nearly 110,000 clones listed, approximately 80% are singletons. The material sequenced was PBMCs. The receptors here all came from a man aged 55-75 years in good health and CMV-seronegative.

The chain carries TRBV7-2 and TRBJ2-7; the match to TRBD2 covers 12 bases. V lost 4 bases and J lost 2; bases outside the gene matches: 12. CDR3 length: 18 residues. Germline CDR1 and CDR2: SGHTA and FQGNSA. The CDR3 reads CASSSPTSGGPGTYEQYF. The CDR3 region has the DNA TGTGCCAGCAGCTCGCCGACTAGCGGGGGACCGGGCACCTACGAGCAGTACTTC.

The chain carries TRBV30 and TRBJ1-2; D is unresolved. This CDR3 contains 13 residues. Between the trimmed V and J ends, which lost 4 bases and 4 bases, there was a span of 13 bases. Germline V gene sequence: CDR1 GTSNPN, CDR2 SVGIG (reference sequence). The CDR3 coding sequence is TGTGCCTGGACCTCCCAGTCGGGCTATGGCTACACCTTC. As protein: CAWTSQSGYGYTF.